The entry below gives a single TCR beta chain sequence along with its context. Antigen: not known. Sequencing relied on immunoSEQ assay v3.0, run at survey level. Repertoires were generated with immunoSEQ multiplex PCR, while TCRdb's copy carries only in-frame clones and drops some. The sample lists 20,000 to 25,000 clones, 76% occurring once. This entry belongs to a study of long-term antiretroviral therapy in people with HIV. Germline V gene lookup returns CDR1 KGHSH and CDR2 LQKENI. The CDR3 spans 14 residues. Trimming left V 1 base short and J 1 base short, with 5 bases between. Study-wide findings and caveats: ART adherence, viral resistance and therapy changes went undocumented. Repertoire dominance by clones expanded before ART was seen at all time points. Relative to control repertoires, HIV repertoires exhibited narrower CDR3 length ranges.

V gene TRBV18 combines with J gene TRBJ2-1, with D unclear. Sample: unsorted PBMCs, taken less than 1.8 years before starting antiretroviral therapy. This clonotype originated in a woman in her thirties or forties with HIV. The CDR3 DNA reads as TGTGCCAGCTCACCACGGCAGTCCTACAATGAGCAGTTCTTC. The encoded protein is CASSPRQSYNEQFF.